The rows below give T cell receptor beta chains drawn from one sample of a study of cytomegalovirus exposure and HLA in healthy donors. Here immunoSEQ multiplex PCR was the method, and the copy in TCRdb shows in-frame clones only, minus some. The data hold 85,000 to 130,000 clones, with roughly nine tenths observed a single time. What was sequenced was PBMCs. The receptors were sampled from a woman aged 18-35 years in good health and CMV-seropositive. Both conserved end residues are part of each CDR3. A D gene is named only where the DNA matches it firmly. The listing skips clone size in some rows; elsewhere it reads once, few, many or a size class.

v_gene	len	j_gene	abundance	d_gene	CDR3nt	CDR3aa
TRBV11-2	16	TRBJ2-5	.	TRBD2	TGTGCCAGCAGCCTCGGACTAGCGGGGAACCAAGAGACCCAGTACTTC	CASSLGLAGNQETQYF
TRBV2	14	TRBJ2-1	.	.	TGTGCCAGCAGTGACCCACAGGGTTACAATGAGCAGTTCTTC	CASSDPQGYNEQFF
TRBV5-6	19	TRBJ2-3	.	TRBD2	TGTGCCAGCAGCCAGAGGTTTGATAGCGGGGGGCAGGGCACAGATACGCAGTATTTT	CASSQRFDSGGQGTDTQYF
TRBV6-5	15	TRBJ2-3	.	.	TGTGCCAGCAGTTACTCGACCCAGGGTTCAGATACGCAGTATTTT	CASSYSTQGSDTQYF
TRBV9	15	TRBJ2-3	.	.	TGTGCCAGCAGCGAACTCCCCGAGGGGGCAGATACGCAGTATTTT	CASSELPEGADTQYF
TRBV18	14	TRBJ1-2	few	.	TGTGCCAGCTCCCTTGGACAGCGCCCCTATGGCTACACCTTC	CASSLGQRPYGYTF
TRBV6-1	13	TRBJ2-5	.	.	TGTGCCAGCATAAGGAGGGGACAAGAGACCCAGTACTTC	CASIRRGQETQYF
TRBV7-6	16	TRBJ1-6	.	.	TGTGCCAGCAGCTTGGCCGGGCTCAGGGGCAATTCACCCCTCCACTTT	CASSLAGLRGNSPLHF
TRBV11-2	17	TRBJ2-4	once	TRBD2	TGTGCCAGCAGCTGGGGGGGACTAGCCGTAGCCAAAAACATTCAGTACTTC	CASSWGGLAVAKNIQYF
TRBV5-1	11	TRBJ2-1	.	.	TGCGCCAGCAGGGACAGCGTTGAGCAGTTCTTC	CASRDSVEQFF
TRBV2	15	TRBJ2-5	.	.	TGTGCCAGCAGTCCCTTAGGGGGAATTCAAGAGACCCAGTACTTC	CASSPLGGIQETQYF
TRBV11-2	15	TRBJ1-5	.	TRBD1	TGTGCCAGCAGCCAGGGGACAGCTGATAATCAGCCCCAGCATTTT	CASSQGTADNQPQHF
TRBV6-5	14	TRBJ1-2	.	TRBD1	TGTGCCAGCAGTTACAAGTCGACAGGGAGTGGCTACACCTTC	CASSYKSTGSGYTF
TRBV5-4	14	TRBJ1-6	once	.	TGTGCCAGCAGCTTGCCCGTAGCTAATTCACCCCTCCACTTT	CASSLPVANSPLHF
TRBV4-1	17	TRBJ2-3	.	TRBD1	TGCGCCAGCAGCCAACCGGGGACAGGGTACGGCACAGATACGCAGTATTTT	CASSQPGTGYGTDTQYF
TRBV6-6	12	TRBJ2-2	few	.	TGTGCCAGCAGTTCCTATGCCGGGGAGCTGTTTTTT	CASSSYAGELFF
TRBV4-1	15	TRBJ1-4	.	TRBD1	TGCGCCAGCAGCCAAGGGGACAGTCCTAATGAAAAACTGTTTTTT	CASSQGDSPNEKLFF
TRBV6-5	15	TRBJ1-4	.	.	TGTGCCAGCAGCGGGGGGCGAGGAACTAATGAAAAACTGTTTTTT	CASSGGRGTNEKLFF
TRBV15	15	TRBJ1-2	.	.	TGTGCCACCAGCAGGGAACAGGGATGGAACTATGGCTACACCTTC	CATSREQGWNYGYTF
TRBV25-1	15	TRBJ2-1	.	.	TGTGCCAGCAGTGATTCTGACAGGTCCTACAATGAGCAGTTCTTC	CASSDSDRSYNEQFF
TRBV7-6	19	TRBJ2-2	.	.	TGTGCCAGCAGCGCCGACCCCGTTTCTCCGGGAAAAAACACCGGGGAGCTGTTTTTT	CASSADPVSPGKNTGELFF
TRBV4-3	16	TRBJ2-3	.	TRBD1	TGCGCCAGCAGCCAAGAGGGGACAGGGGGCACAGATACGCAGTATTTT	CASSQEGTGGTDTQYF
TRBV20-1	11	TRBJ1-2	.	.	TGCAGTGCGGGGGGGGACTATGGCTACACCTTC	CSAGGDYGYTF
TRBV4-2	18	TRBJ1-1	.	TRBD1	TGTGCCAGCAGGGGCCCCGGGACAGAGGTGCCTATGAACACTGAAGCTTTCTTT	CASRGPGTEVPMNTEAFF
TRBV4-1	16	TRBJ1-6	.	TRBD1	TGCGCCAGCAGCCAAGTTAGATTCCAGGGGGATTCACCCCTCCACTTT	CASSQVRFQGDSPLHF
TRBV11-3	20	TRBJ2-3	.	TRBD2	TGTGCCAGCAGCTTAGTAGGTCACGGTTGGACTAGCGGGGGGGGAGATACGCAGTATTTT	CASSLVGHGWTSGGGDTQYF
TRBV5-1	16	TRBJ2-6	.	TRBD1	TGCGCCAGCAGCTTGGGACAGGGGTCTGGGGCCAACGTCCTGACTTTC	CASSLGQGSGANVLTF
TRBV6-1	15	TRBJ2-6	many	.	TGTGCCAGCAGCGTCCAGGCGACTGGGGCCAACGTCCTGACTTTC	CASSVQATGANVLTF
TRBV6-1	16	TRBJ2-1	once	.	TGTGCCAGCAGTGAACCAAGAACCCGAGCCTACAATGAGCAGTTCTTC	CASSEPRTRAYNEQFF
TRBV2	15	TRBJ2-7	once	TRBD2	TGTGCCAGCAGGGGAGGACTAGCGGGGTACTACGAGCAGTACTTC	CASRGGLAGYYEQYF
TRBV5-4	15	TRBJ2-7	.	.	TGTGCCAGCAGTTTCGGAAGGGGCTCGGGCTACGAGCAGTACTTC	CASSFGRGSGYEQYF
TRBV6-5	14	TRBJ1-3	.	.	TGTGCCAGCAGTTACTCGGGGCCCTCGGGCACCATATATTTT	CASSYSGPSGTIYF